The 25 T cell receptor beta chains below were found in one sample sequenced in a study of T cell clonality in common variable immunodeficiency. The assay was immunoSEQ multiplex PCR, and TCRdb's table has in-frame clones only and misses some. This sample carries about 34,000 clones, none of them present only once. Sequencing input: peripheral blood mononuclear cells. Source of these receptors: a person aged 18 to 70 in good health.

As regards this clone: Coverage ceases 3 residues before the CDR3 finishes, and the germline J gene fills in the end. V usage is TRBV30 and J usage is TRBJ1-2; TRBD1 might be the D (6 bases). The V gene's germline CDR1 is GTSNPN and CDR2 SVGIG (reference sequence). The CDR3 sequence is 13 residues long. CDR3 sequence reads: CAGGQGSFHDYTF. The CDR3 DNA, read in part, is TGTGCCGGTGGGCAGGGGTCTTTCCACGAC.

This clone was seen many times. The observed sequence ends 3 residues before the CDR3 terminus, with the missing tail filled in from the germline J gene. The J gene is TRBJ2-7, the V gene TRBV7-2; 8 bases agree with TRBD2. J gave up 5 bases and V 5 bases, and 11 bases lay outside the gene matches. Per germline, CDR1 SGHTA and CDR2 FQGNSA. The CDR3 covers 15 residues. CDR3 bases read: TGTGCCAGCAGCCTACCGACTAGCGTGTTGCACGAG. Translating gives CASSLPTSVLHE. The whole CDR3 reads CASSLPTSVLHEQYF.

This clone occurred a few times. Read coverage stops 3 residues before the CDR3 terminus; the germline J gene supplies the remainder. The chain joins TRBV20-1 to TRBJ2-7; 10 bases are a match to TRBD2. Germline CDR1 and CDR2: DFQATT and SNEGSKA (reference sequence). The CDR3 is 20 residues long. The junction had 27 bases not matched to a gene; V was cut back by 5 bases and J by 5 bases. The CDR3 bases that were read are TGCAGTGCTCCCGAACTGTGGGACCATATGGAGAGCGGGAGGGCCAACGAG. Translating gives CSAPELWDHMESGRANE. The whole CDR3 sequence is CSAPELWDHMESGRANEQYF.

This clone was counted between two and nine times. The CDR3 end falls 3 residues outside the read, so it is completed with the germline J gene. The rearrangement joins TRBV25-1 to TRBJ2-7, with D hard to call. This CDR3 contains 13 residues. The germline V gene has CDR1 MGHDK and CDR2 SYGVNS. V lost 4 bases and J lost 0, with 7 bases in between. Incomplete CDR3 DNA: TGTGCCAGCAGTGGTCACAACTCCTACGAG. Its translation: CASSGHNSYE. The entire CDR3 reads CASSGHNSYEQYF.

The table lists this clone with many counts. CDR3 loop: CASSLRFEGYTGELFF. Partial CDR3 DNA: TGTGCCAGCAGCTTAAGGTTCGAGGGGTACACCGGGGAG. This chain links TRBV7-6 with TRBJ2-2, with D perhaps being TRBD1 or TRBD2 (5 bases each). The read ends 3 residues early relative to the CDR3; the germline J gene fills the gap. The CDR3 has 16 residues. The V end was cut by 2 bases, the J end by 3 bases, with 13 bases between. Germline CDR1 and CDR2: SGHVS and FNYEAQ.

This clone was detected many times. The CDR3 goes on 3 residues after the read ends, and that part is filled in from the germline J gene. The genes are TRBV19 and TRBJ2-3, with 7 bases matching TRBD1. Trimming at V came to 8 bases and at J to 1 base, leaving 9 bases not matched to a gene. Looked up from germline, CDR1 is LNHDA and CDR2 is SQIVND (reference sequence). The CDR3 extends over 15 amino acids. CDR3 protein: CASRKNRGGTDTQYF. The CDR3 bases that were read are TGTGCCAGTCGTAAGAACAGGGGCGGCACAGATACG.

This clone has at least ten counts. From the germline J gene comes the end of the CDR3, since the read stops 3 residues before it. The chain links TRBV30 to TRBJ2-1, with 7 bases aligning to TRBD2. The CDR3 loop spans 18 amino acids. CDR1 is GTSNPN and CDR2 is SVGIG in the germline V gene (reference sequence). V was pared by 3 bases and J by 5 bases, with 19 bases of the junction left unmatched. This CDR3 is CAWRGLRGGGGKNNEQFF. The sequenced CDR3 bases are TGTGCCTGGAGAGGTCTGCGGGGTGGGGGGGGAAAAAACAATGAG.

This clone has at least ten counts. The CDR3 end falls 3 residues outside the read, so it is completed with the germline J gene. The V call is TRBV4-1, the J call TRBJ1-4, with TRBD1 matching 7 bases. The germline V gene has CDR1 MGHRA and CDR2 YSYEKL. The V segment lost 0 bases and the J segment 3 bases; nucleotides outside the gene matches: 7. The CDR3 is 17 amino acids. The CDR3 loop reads CASSQDPLGGSNEKLFF. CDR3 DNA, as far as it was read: TGCGCCAGCAGCCAAGACCCACTAGGGGGCTCTAATGAAAAA.

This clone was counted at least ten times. Partial CDR3 DNA: TGCAGTGCTAGCCGACTAGAGAATGAG. Translated: CSASRLENE. The entire CDR3 is CSASRLENEQFF. The chain has TRBV20-1 and TRBJ2-1; tentative D call: TRBD2 (6 bases). From the germline J gene comes the end of the CDR3, since the read stops 3 residues before it. V was cut by 3 bases and J by 7 bases, with 10 bases left in between. Per germline, CDR1 DFQATT and CDR2 SNEGSKA (reference sequence). The CDR3 sequence is 12 residues long.

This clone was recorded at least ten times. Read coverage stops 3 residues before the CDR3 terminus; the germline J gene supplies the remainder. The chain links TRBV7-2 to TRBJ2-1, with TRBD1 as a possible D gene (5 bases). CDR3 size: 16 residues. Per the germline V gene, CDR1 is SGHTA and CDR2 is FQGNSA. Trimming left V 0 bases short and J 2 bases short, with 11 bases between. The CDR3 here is CASSLATGYTYNEQFF. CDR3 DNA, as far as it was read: TGTGCCAGCAGCTTAGCTACAGGATACACCTACAATGAG.

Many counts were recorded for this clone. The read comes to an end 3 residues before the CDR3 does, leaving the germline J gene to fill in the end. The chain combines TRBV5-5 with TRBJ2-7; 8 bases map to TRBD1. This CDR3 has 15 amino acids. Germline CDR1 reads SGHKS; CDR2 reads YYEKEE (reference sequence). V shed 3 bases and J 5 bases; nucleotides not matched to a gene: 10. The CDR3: CASSSQDRVFDEQYF. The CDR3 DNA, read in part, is TGTGCCAGCAGCTCACAGGACAGGGTATTCGACGAG. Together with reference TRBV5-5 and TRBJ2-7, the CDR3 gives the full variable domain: DAGVTQSPTHLIKTRGQQVTLRCSPISGHKSVSWYQQVLGQGPQFIFQYYEKEERGRGNFPDRFSARQFPNYSSELNVNALLLGDSALYLCASSSQDRVFDEQYFGPGTRLTVT.

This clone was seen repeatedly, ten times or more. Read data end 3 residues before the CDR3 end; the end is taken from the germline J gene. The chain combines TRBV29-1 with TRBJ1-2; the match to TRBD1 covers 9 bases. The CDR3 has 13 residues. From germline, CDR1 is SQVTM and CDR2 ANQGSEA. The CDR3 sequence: CSVGRGQGSGYTF. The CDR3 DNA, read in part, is TGCAGCGTTGGTAGGGGACAGGGAAGCGGC.

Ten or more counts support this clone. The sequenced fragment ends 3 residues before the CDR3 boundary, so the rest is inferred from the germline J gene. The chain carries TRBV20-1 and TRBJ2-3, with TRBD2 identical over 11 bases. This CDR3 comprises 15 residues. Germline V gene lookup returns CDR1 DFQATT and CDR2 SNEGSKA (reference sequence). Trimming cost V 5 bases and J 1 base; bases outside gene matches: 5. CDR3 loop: CSASPGLAGTDTQYF. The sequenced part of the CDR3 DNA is TGCAGTGCTTCACCGGGACTAGCGGGCACAGATACG.

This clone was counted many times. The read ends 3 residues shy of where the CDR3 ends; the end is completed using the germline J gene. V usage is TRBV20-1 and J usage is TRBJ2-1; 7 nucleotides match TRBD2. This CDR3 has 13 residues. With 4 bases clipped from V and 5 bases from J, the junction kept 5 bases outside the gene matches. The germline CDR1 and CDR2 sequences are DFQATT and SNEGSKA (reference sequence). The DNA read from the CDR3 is TGCAGTGCTACCACCGGGACTAACAATGAG. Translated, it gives CSATTGTNNE. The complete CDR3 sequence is CSATTGTNNEQFF.

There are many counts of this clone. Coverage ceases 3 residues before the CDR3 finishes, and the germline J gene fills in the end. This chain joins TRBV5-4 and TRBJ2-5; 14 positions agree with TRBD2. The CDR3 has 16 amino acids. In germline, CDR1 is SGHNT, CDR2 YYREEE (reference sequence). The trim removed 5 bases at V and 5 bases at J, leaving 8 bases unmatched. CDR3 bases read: TGTGCCAGCAGTCCGCCCGGGACTAGCGGGAGTGAGACC. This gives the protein CASSPPGTSGSET. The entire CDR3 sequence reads CASSPPGTSGSETQYF.

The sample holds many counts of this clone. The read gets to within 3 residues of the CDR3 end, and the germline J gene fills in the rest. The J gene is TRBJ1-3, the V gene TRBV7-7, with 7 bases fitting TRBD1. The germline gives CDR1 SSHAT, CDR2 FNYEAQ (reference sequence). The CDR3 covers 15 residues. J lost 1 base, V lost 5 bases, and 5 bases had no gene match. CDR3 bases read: TGTGCCAGCAGCCCTCGACAGGGTTCTGGAAACACC. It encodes CASSPRQGSGNT. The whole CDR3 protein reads CASSPRQGSGNTIYF. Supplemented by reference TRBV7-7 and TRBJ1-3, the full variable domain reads GAGVSQSPRYKVTKRGQDVTLRCDPISSHATLYWYQQALGQGPEFLTYFNYEAQPDKSGLPSDRFSAERPEGSISTLTIQRTEQRDSAMYRCASSPRQGSGNTIYFGEGSWLTVV.

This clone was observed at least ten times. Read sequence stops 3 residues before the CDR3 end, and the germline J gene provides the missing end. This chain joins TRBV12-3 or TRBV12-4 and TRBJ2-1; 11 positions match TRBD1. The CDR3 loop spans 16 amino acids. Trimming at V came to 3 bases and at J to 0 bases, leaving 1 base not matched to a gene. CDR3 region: CASSFGTGGSYNEQFF. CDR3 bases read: TGTGCCAGCAGTTTCGGGACAGGGGGCTCCTACAATGAG.

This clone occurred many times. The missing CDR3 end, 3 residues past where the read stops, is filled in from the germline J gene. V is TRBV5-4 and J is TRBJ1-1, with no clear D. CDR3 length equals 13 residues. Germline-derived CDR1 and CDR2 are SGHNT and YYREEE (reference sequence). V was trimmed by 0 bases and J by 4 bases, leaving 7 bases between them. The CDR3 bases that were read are TGTGCCAGCAGCTTGGAGAGGGCCACTGAA. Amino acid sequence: CASSLERATE. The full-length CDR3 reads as CASSLERATEAFF.

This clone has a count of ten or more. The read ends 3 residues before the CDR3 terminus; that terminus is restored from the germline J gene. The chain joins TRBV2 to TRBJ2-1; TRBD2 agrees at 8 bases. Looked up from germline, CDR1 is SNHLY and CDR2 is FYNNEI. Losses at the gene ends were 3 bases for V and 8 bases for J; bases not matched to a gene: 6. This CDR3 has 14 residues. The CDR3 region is CASSEAGGNDEQFF. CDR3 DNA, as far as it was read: TGTGCCAGCAGTGAGGCGGGAGGAAACGATGAG.

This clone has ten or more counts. The CDR3 DNA, read in part, is TGTGCCAGCCGGGCTAGCGGGAGGAATGAG. Its protein product is CASRASGRNE. The full-length CDR3 reads as CASRASGRNEQFF. The chain employs TRBV2 and TRBJ2-1; 11 bases are shared with TRBD2. The DNA ends 3 residues before the CDR3 does, and the rest of the CDR3 is filled in from the germline J gene. The CDR3 totals 13 residues. The V gene's germline CDR1 is SNHLY and CDR2 FYNNEI. The V gene end was trimmed by 8 bases and the J gene end by 7 bases; junction bases not matched to a gene: 4.

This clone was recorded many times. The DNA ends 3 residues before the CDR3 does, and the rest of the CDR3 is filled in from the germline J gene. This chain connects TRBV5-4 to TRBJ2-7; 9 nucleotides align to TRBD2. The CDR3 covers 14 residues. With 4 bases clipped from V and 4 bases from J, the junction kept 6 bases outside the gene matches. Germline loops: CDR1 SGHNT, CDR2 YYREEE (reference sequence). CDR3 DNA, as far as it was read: TGTGCCAGCAGCCCTAGCGGGACCCTTTACGAG. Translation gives CASSPSGTLYE. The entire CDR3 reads CASSPSGTLYEQYF.

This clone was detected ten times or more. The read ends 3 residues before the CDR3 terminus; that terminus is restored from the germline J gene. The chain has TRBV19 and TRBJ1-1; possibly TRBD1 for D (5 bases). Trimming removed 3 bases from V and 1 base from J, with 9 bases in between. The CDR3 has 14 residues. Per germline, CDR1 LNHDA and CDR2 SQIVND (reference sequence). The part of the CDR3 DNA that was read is TGTGCCAGTAGTATGACAGAGCAGAACACTGAA. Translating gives CASSMTEQNTE. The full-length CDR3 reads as CASSMTEQNTEAFF.

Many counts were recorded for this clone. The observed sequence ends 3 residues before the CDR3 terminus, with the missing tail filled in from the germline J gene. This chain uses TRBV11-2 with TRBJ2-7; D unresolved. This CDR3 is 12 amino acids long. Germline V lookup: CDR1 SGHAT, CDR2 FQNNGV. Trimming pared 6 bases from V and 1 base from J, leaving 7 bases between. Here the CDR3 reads CASRSHSYEQYF. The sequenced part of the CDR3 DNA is TGTGCCAGCAGATCACATTCCTACGAG.

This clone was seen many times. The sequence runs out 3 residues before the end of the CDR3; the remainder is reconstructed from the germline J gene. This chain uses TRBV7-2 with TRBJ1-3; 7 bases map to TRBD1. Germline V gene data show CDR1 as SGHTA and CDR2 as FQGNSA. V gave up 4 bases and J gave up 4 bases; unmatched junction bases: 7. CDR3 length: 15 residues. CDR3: CASSSEGAKGNTIYF. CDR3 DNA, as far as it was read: TGTGCCAGCAGCTCCGAGGGGGCGAAGGGAAACACC.

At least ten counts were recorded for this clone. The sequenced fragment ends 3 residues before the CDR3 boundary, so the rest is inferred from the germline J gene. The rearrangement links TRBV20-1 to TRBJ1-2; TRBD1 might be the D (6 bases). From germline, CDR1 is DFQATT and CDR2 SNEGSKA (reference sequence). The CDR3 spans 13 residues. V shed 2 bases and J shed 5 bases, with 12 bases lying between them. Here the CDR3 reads CSARKQGEYGYTF. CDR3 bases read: TGCAGTGCTAGAAAACAGGGAGAGTATGGC.